The 21 T cell receptor beta chains in this list originate from one sample, sequenced in a study of CD8 T cells in Susac syndrome. Random hexamers primed reverse transcription of roughly 0.5 to 1 ug RNA. TCRdb reanalysed the immunoSEQ multiplex PCR reads using MiXCR and keeps one entry per CDR3 protein. The data contain a few hundred thousand distinct CDR3 sequences, 95% of them seen just once; the ten biggest clones take up roughly 0.09%. The sample comprised CD4+ T cells from PBMCs. The source is a human donor with multiple sclerosis.

This rearrangement joins TRBV29-1 to TRBJ1-1; no clear D. Germline values: CDR1 SQVTM, CDR2 ANQGSEA. The CDR3 is 13 amino acids. The germline V and J ends were trimmed by 3 bases and 0 bases, with 8 bases remaining between them. The CDR3 DNA sequence: TGCAGCGTTGAGAGGTTTGTGAACACTGAAGCTTTCTTT. This codes for CSVERFVNTEAFF.

The chain couples TRBV20-1 to TRBJ2-7; 11 nucleotides line up with TRBD2. The junction had 5 bases not matched to a gene; V was cut back by 6 bases and J by 4 bases. This CDR3 region has 13 residues. Looked up from germline, CDR1 is DFQATT and CDR2 is SNEGSKA (reference sequence). This CDR3 reads CSALLAGAYEQYF. CDR3 sequence (DNA): TGCAGTGCCTTACTAGCGGGAGCGTACGAGCAGTACTTC.

The V and J genes are TRBV9 and TRBJ2-1; 12 bases fit TRBD2. The CDR3 loop spans 17 amino acids. Germline V lookup: CDR1 SGDLS, CDR2 YYNGEE. V shed 1 base, J shed 4 bases, and the junction held 6 bases outside the gene matches. For the CDR3, the DNA is TGTGCCAGCAGCGTAAGACTAGCGGGAGACCCATACAATGAGCAGTTCTTC. Its translation: CASSVRLAGDPYNEQFF.

The chain links TRBV6-5 to TRBJ2-5, with 7 bases matching TRBD1. Germline CDR1 reads MNHEY; CDR2 reads SVGAGI. V was pared by 2 bases and J by 2 bases, with 2 bases of the junction left unmatched. The CDR3 covers 14 residues. The CDR3 DNA follows: TGTGCCAGCAGTTACGGGGACAGACAAGAGACCCAGTACTTC. This translates into CASSYGDRQETQYF.

CDR3 DNA sequence: TGCAGTGCTACCGGAGCGACTGAAGCTTTCTTT. It codes for CSATGATEAFF. The genes are TRBV20-1 and TRBJ1-1; no definite D call. The ends were cut back, 4 bases at V and 5 bases at J, with 8 bases in the middle. Looked up from germline, CDR1 is DFQATT and CDR2 is SNEGSKA (reference sequence). The CDR3 sequence is 11 residues long.

The V call is TRBV12-3 or TRBV12-4, the J call TRBJ2-7; D not certain. The CDR3 is made up of 14 amino acids. The V gene lost 6 bases and the J gene lost 2 bases, with 14 bases spanning the gap. The CDR3 spells CASSSGDGAYEQYF. CDR3 nucleotide sequence: TGTGCCAGCAGCTCTGGAGACGGAGCCTACGAGCAGTACTTC.

V gene TRBV20-1 combines with J gene TRBJ2-2; 8 positions match TRBD1. Losses at the gene ends were 5 bases for V and 13 bases for J; bases not matched to a gene: 6. The length of the CDR3 is 11 residues. CDR1 DFQATT and CDR2 SNEGSKA come from the germline V gene (reference sequence). The CDR3 sequence is CSASTGEALFF. The CDR3 DNA is TGCAGTGCTTCGACAGGGGAAGCGCTGTTTTTT.

This chain connects TRBV20-1 to TRBJ2-7; 8 bases fit TRBD2. V lost 2 bases to trimming and J lost 1 base; unmatched junction nucleotides: 7. From germline, CDR1 is DFQATT and CDR2 SNEGSKA (reference sequence). The CDR3 runs 15 residues. The CDR3 reads CSARYPSGYSYEQYF. The CDR3 DNA follows: TGCAGTGCTAGATACCCTAGCGGGTATTCCTACGAGCAGTACTTC.

This sequence joins TRBV20-1 and TRBJ2-5; no reliable D call. V shed 2 bases and J shed 4 bases, with 5 bases lying between them. Germline CDR1 and CDR2: DFQATT and SNEGSKA (reference sequence). This CDR3 has 11 amino acids. The DNA of the CDR3 is TGCAGTGCTAGACCGTCAGAGACCCAGTACTTC. Translation gives CSARPSETQYF.

The J gene is TRBJ2-3, the V gene TRBV25-1; D uncertain. The CDR3 has 15 residues. The germline V gene encodes CDR1 MGHDK and CDR2 SYGVNS. Trimming shortened V by 1 base and J by 0 bases, and 8 bases separated the two germline ends. The CDR3: CASSEFRGSTDTQYF. CDR3 coding DNA: TGTGCCAGCAGTGAATTCCGCGGCAGCACAGATACGCAGTATTTT.

V is TRBV2 and J is TRBJ2-7; possible D gene TRBD1, 6 bases. This CDR3 comprises 15 residues. Germline CDR1 reads SNHLY; CDR2 reads FYNNEI. Trimming cost V 3 bases and J 0 bases, with 12 bases left between them. CDR3 amino acids: CASSDDRIFSYEQYF. CDR3 nucleotide sequence: TGTGCCAGCAGTGACGACAGGATCTTCTCCTACGAGCAGTACTTC. Looking up the rest from reference TRBV2 and TRBJ2-7 gives the full variable domain: EPEVTQTPSHQVTQMGQEVILRCVPISNHLYFYWYRQILGQKVEFLVSFYNNEISEKSEIFDDQFSVERPDGSNFTLKIRSTKLEDSAMYFCASSDDRIFSYEQYFGPGTRLTVT.

The chain recombines TRBV7-9 with TRBJ1-4, with 7 nucleotides matching TRBD1. The germline CDR1 and CDR2 sequences are SEHNR and FQNEAQ (reference sequence). The CDR3 consists of 15 residues. Trimming at V came to 4 bases and at J to 2 bases, leaving 4 bases not matched to a gene. Here the CDR3 reads CASSSGQATNEKLFF. The CDR3 nucleotides are TGTGCCAGCAGCTCAGGACAGGCGACTAATGAAAAACTGTTTTTT.

The rearrangement uses TRBV29-1 and TRBJ2-7, with TRBD1 matching over 8 bases. CDR1 is SQVTM and CDR2 is ANQGSEA in the germline V gene. The CDR3 length is 12 residues. CDR3 in DNA: TGCAGACGGACAGGGACTTTCTACGAGCAGTACTTC. Its translation: CRRTGTFYEQYF.

The chain joins TRBV7-2 to TRBJ2-3; possible D gene TRBD1, 6 bases. Trimming took off 2 bases at V and 4 bases at J, with 7 bases between the two ends. The CDR3 length is 13 residues. The germline V gene has CDR1 SGHTA and CDR2 FQGNSA. The CDR3 bases are TGTGCCAGCAGCTTAACAGGGCCAGATACGCAGTATTTT. It specifies CASSLTGPDTQYF.

V usage is TRBV27 and J usage is TRBJ2-1, with 9 bases aligning to TRBD1. The germline gives CDR1 MNHEY, CDR2 SMNVEV (reference sequence). With V trimmed by 6 bases and J by 9 bases, 6 bases remained unmatched. This CDR3 is built from 13 residues. The CDR3: CASRSQGAGEQFF. In nucleotides, the CDR3 is TGTGCCAGCAGGTCACAGGGGGCGGGTGAGCAGTTCTTC.

V and J are TRBV2 and TRBJ2-5, with TRBD2 matching over 7 bases. From germline, CDR1 is SNHLY and CDR2 FYNNEI. With V trimmed by 6 bases and J by 3 bases, 4 bases remained unmatched. CDR3 length: 13 amino acids. The CDR3 coding sequence is TGTGCCAGCAGAGCGGGACTCAAAGAGACCCAGTACTTC. Its protein product is CASRAGLKETQYF.

This clonotype has a single count. This chain connects TRBV20-1 to TRBJ2-7, with D possibly being TRBD1 (7 bases). V was cut by 5 bases and J by 6 bases, with 11 bases left in between. The CDR3 totals 11 residues. Germline assignment: CDR1 DFQATT and CDR2 SNEGSKA (reference sequence). The CDR3 sequence is CSADQGGEQYF. The CDR3 DNA reads as TGCAGTGCTGATCAGGGGGGCGAGCAGTACTTC.

The V call is TRBV5-6, the J call TRBJ2-4; D is perhaps TRBD2 (6 bases). Trimming shortened V by 1 base and J by 7 bases, and 12 bases separated the two germline ends. The CDR3 sequence is 14 residues long. Germline CDR1 SGHDT, CDR2 YYEEEE. CDR3 sequence: CASSLPSVRNIQYF. For the CDR3, the DNA is TGTGCCAGCAGCTTGCCTAGCGTACGGAACATTCAGTACTTC.

Only one count was recorded for this clonotype. The chain carries TRBV27 and TRBJ2-6, with D possibly being TRBD1 or TRBD2 (5 bases each). Trimming stripped 6 bases from V and 3 bases from J, with 12 bases between. This CDR3 region has 15 residues. CDR1 is MNHEY and CDR2 is SMNVEV in the germline V gene (reference sequence). The CDR3 protein is CASRPWGYGANVLTF. The CDR3 DNA is TGTGCCAGCAGACCTTGGGGGTATGGGGCCAACGTCCTGACTTTC.

The gene calls are TRBV20-1 and TRBJ2-1, with D possibly matching TRBD1 (5 bases). V dropped 2 bases and J dropped 0 bases, with 14 bases sitting between them. CDR3 length equals 16 residues. Germline V lookup: CDR1 DFQATT, CDR2 SNEGSKA (reference sequence). CDR3 bases: TGCAGTGCTAGAACGCGCCCCGACAGCTCCTACAATGAGCAGTTCTTC. It translates to CSARTRPDSSYNEQFF.

The DNA of the CDR3 is TGTGCCAGCAGCTTACCTCTAGGGCTCCGGGAGCAGTTCTTC. Amino acid sequence: CASSLPLGLREQFF. This chain joins TRBV11-2 and TRBJ2-1; the D is unclear. Per the germline V gene, CDR1 is SGHAT and CDR2 is FQNNGV. The CDR3 covers 14 residues. Deletions cut 2 bases from V and 10 bases from J, with 15 bases between. The full variable domain, in which reference TRBV11-2 and TRBJ2-1 provide the parts outside the CDR3, is EAGVAQSPRYKIIEKRQSVAFWCNPISGHATLYWYQQILGQGPKLLIQFQNNGVVDDSQLPKDRFSAERLKGVDSTLKIQPAKLEDSAVYLCASSLPLGLREQFFGPGTRLTVL.